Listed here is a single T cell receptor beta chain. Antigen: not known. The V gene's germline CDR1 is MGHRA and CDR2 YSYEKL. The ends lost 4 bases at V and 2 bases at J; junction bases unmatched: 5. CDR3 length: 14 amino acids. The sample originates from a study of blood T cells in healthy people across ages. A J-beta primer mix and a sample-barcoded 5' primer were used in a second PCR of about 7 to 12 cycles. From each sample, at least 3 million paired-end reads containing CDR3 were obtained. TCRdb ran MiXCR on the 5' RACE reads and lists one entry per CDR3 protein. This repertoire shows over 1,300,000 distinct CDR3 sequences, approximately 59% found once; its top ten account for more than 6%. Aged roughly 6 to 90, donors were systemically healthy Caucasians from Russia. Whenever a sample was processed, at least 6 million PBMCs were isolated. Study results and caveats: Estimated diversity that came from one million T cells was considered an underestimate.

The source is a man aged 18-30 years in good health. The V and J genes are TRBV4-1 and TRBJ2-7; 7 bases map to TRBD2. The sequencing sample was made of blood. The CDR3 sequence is CASSLREAPYEQYF. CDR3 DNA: TGCGCCAGCAGCCTCCGGGAGGCTCCCTACGAGCAGTACTTC.